A single sample gave rise to the 7 T cell receptor beta chains below, sequenced in a study of cytomegalovirus exposure and HLA in healthy donors. Primers: 60 Vbeta forward and 13 Jbeta reverse. Here immunoSEQ multiplex PCR was the method, and the copy in TCRdb shows in-frame clones only, minus some. The sample consists of approximately 180,000 clones, around nine tenths of them appearing once. The material sequenced was PBMCs. Every receptor here comes from a woman younger than 35 in good health and CMV-seronegative.

V usage is TRBV2 and J usage is TRBJ2-5, with 10 nucleotides matching TRBD1. Looked up from germline, CDR1 is SNHLY and CDR2 is FYNNEI. With 5 bases clipped from V and 7 bases from J, the junction kept 13 bases outside the gene matches. This CDR3 comprises 16 residues. CDR3 nucleotides: TGTGCCAGCAGTATACCAGGGACAGGGGCCTCGGGGACCCAGTACTTC. This translates into CASSIPGTGASGTQYF.

The rearrangement joins TRBV19 to TRBJ2-1; TRBD1 might be the D (5 bases). The CDR3 is made up of 14 amino acids. Trimming removed 4 bases from V and 4 bases from J, with 11 bases in between. Germline assignment: CDR1 LNHDA and CDR2 SQIVND (reference sequence). CDR3 loop: CASSTYRNYNEQFF. For the CDR3, the DNA is TGTGCCAGTAGTACTTACAGGAATTACAATGAGCAGTTCTTC.

This clone was counted only a few times. J is TRBJ2-1 and V is TRBV29-1; 9 bases align to TRBD2. Germline V gene lookup returns CDR1 SQVTM and CDR2 ANQGSEA. The CDR3 is 14 residues long. V dropped 4 bases and J dropped 0; count of bases not matched to a gene: 1. CDR3 protein: CSVVRGGSYNEQFF. The DNA for the CDR3 is TGCAGCGTTGTGCGGGGGGGCTCCTACAATGAGCAGTTCTTC.

This clone showed up just once. The rearrangement joins TRBV5-4 to TRBJ2-2, with D possibly being TRBD2 (7 bases). Between the trimmed V and J ends, which lost 0 bases and 3 bases, there was a span of 12 bases. This CDR3 has 16 amino acids. In germline, CDR1 is SGHNT, CDR2 YYREEE (reference sequence). The CDR3 loop is CASSLEGGAHTGELFF. Written as DNA, the CDR3 is TGTGCCAGCAGCTTGGAAGGGGGGGCGCACACCGGGGAGCTGTTTTTT.

This chain connects TRBV6-6 to TRBJ1-1, with 8 bases matching TRBD1. Looked up from germline, CDR1 is MNHNY and CDR2 is SVGAGI (reference sequence). After removal of 7 bases from V and 5 bases from J, the junction contained 12 bases not matched to a gene. CDR3 size: 15 residues. The CDR3 nucleotides are TGTGCCAGCACTCCGGGGCAGGGGGCAAGGACTGAAGCTTTCTTT. The encoded protein is CASTPGQGARTEAFF.

V gene TRBV19 combines with J gene TRBJ2-7, with 10 bases identical to TRBD2. Germline values: CDR1 LNHDA, CDR2 SQIVND (reference sequence). The CDR3 length is 15 residues. The junction had 6 bases not matched to a gene; V was cut back by 7 bases and J by 0 bases. In DNA, the CDR3 is TGTGCCAGTACAGCGGGAGGGCCACTCTCCTACGAGCAGTACTTC. Protein: CASTAGGPLSYEQYF. Filled out from reference TRBV19 and TRBJ2-7, the complete variable domain reads DGGITQSPKYLFRKEGQNVTLSCEQNLNHDAMYWYRQDPGQGLRLIYYSQIVNDFQKGDIAEGYSVSREKKESFPLTVTSAQKNPTAFYLCASTAGGPLSYEQYFGPGTRLTVT.

The V gene is TRBV4-2, the J gene TRBJ2-1; tentative D call: TRBD2 (7 bases). The CDR3 is 14 amino acids. Trimming took 1 base from V and 10 from J, leaving 14 bases between them. From germline, CDR1 is LGHNA and CDR2 YNFKEQ. The CDR3, as DNA: TGTGCCAGCAGCCAAGTAACTGCGGGGGCAGAGCAGTTCTTC. It yields the protein CASSQVTAGAEQFF.